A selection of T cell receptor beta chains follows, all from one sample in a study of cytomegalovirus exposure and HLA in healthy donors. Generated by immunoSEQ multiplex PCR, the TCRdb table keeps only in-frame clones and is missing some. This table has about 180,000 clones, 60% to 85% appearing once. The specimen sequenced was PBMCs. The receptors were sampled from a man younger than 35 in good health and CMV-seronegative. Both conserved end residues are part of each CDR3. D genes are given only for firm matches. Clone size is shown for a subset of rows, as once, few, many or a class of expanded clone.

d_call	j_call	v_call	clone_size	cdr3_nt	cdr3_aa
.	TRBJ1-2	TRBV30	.	TGTGCCTGGATCGTTTTTACGGGAAACTACACCTTC	CAWIVFTGNYTF
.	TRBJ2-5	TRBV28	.	TGTGCCAGCAGTTCCGGAGCGGGTGAGACCCAGTACTTC	CASSSGAGETQYF
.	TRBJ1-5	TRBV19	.	TGTGCCAGTAGCATACGGGGTCAGCCCCAGCATTTT	CASSIRGQPQHF
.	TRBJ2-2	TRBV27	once	TGTGCCAGCAGTTTCGGGACTGAGCGCACCGGGGAGCTGTTTTTT	CASSFGTERTGELFF
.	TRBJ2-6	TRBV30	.	TGTGCCTGGAGTCCCGCAGGGTCCCTCTCTGGGGCCAACGTCCTGACTTTC	CAWSPAGSLSGANVLTF
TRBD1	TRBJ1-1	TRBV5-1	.	TGCGCCAGCAGCACCGGACAGGTCGGGAGCACTGAAGCTTTCTTT	CASSTGQVGSTEAFF
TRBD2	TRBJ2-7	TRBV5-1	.	TGCGCCAGCAGCTTCGGTAGCGGGAGCTACGAGCAGTACTTC	CASSFGSGSYEQYF
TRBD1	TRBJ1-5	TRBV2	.	TGTGCCAGCCGGGACAGATATAGCAATCAGCCCCAGCATTTT	CASRDRYSNQPQHF
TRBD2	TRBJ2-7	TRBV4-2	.	TGTGCCAGCAGATCGGGACTAGCCAACGAGCAGTACTTC	CASRSGLANEQYF
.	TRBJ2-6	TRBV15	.	TGTGCCACCAGCAGTCAACGGGGAAATCGGGCCAACGTCCTGACTTTC	CATSSQRGNRANVLTF